The 29 T cell receptor beta chains presented below share a single source sample, sequenced in a study of blood T cell repertoires in COVID-19. Some clones are missing from TCRdb's copy, which holds only in-frame ones; the method was immunoSEQ multiplex PCR. The data contain some 140,000 clones, roughly 76% of them singletons. Material: peripheral blood. The receptors come from a man at least 80 years old with acute or convalescent COVID-19.

This rearrangement joins TRBV3-1 (or the pseudogene TRBV3-2) to TRBJ1-1; D is unresolved. CDR1 and CDR2 from the germline V gene are LGHDT and YNNKEL (reference sequence). Trimming shortened V by 0 bases and J by 4 bases, and 6 bases separated the two germline ends. The CDR3 is made up of 13 amino acids. CDR3 coding DNA: TGTGCCAGCAGCCAAGAAGTCGGCACTGAAGCTTTCTTT. Translating gives CASSQEVGTEAFF.

The V call is TRBV6-2 or TRBV6-3, the J call TRBJ2-5; weak D call: TRBD1 (6 bases). V was shortened by 4 bases and J by 5 bases, with 11 bases between the two germline ends. Germline assignment: CDR1 MNHEY and CDR2 SVGEGT. The CDR3 has 13 amino acids. In DNA, the CDR3 is TGTGCCAGCAGTTCTAATACAGGGGAGACCCAGTACTTC. Protein sequence: CASSSNTGETQYF.

In this sample, this clone turned up once. This chain connects TRBV7-2 to TRBJ1-2; D is uncertain. The CDR3 is 17 residues long. CDR1 is SGHTA and CDR2 is FQGNSA in the germline V gene. V dropped 7 bases and J dropped 2 bases, with 23 bases sitting between them. This CDR3 is CASTQQAGSGFNYGYTF. The CDR3 bases are TGTGCCAGCACCCAACAAGCGGGCAGTGGCTTCAACTATGGCTACACCTTC.

The chain employs TRBV27 and TRBJ1-5; D unclear. This CDR3 comprises 14 residues. V shed 1 base and J shed 5 bases, with 9 bases lying between them. In germline, CDR1 is MNHEY, CDR2 SMNVEV (reference sequence). CDR3: CASSLFAGDQPQHF. The CDR3 DNA reads as TGTGCCAGCAGTTTATTTGCAGGTGATCAGCCCCAGCATTTT.

The gene calls are TRBV19 and TRBJ2-7; TRBD2 might be the D (5 bases). Germline V lookup: CDR1 LNHDA, CDR2 SQIVND (reference sequence). The CDR3 consists of 14 residues. The germline V and J ends were trimmed by 5 bases and 2 bases, with 13 bases remaining between them. The CDR3 protein is CASSFRTLAYEQYF. Here the CDR3 DNA reads TGTGCCAGTAGTTTCCGGACTCTGGCCTACGAGCAGTACTTC.

The chain employs TRBV9 and TRBJ1-6; possible D gene TRBD1, 6 bases. The CDR3 totals 14 residues. Germline assignment: CDR1 SGDLS and CDR2 YYNGEE. V gave up 4 bases and J gave up 6 bases, with 11 bases separating them. As DNA, the CDR3 is TGTGCCAGCAGCCCCCGGACAGCTAATTCACCCCTCCACTTT. Amino acid sequence: CASSPRTANSPLHF.

The chain has TRBV13 and TRBJ1-1, with TRBD1 matching 8 bases. Germline-derived CDR1 and CDR2 are PRHDT and FYEKMQ (reference sequence). This CDR3 contains 14 residues. Trimming cost V 5 bases and J 2 bases; bases outside gene matches: 4. The CDR3 bases are TGTGCCAGCAGCGCCGGACAGGGAAACACTGAAGCTTTCTTT. As protein: CASSAGQGNTEAFF.

This clone was counted a few times. J is TRBJ1-3 and V is TRBV29-1, with D possibly being TRBD1 (5 bases). This CDR3 has 13 residues. The germline CDR1 and CDR2 sequences are SQVTM and ANQGSEA. V lost 3 bases to trimming and J lost 9 bases, with 15 bases between them. The CDR3 sequence: CSVETALDGTIYF. The CDR3 DNA reads TGCAGCGTTGAGACAGCTTTGGATGGCACCATATATTTT.

V is TRBV9 and J is TRBJ1-2; the match to TRBD1 covers 7 bases. J gave up 2 bases and V 2 bases, and 3 bases lay outside the gene matches. From germline, CDR1 is SGDLS and CDR2 YYNGEE. CDR3 length equals 14 residues. CDR3 loop: CASSVGQKNYGYTF. For the CDR3, the DNA is TGTGCCAGCAGCGTGGGACAGAAGAACTATGGCTACACCTTC.

The chain uses TRBV5-1 and TRBJ1-4; TRBD1 might be the D (6 bases). Between the trimmed V and J ends, which lost 3 bases and 8 bases, there was a span of 20 bases. This CDR3 is 16 amino acids long. CDR1 SGHRS and CDR2 YFSETQ come from the germline V gene. CDR3 nucleotides: TGCGCCAGCAGCTCTTCGGACAGCCTAGGTGGAGAAAAACTGTTTTTT. This codes for CASSSSDSLGGEKLFF.

The J gene is TRBJ2-7, the V gene TRBV4-3; unclear D gene. Between the trimmed V and J ends, which lost 0 bases and 3 bases, there was a span of 12 bases. There are 15 residues in the CDR3. Looked up from germline, CDR1 is LGHNA and CDR2 is YSLEER. CDR3 region: CASSQDLADYYEQYF. As DNA, the CDR3 is TGCGCCAGCAGCCAAGATTTAGCAGATTACTACGAGCAGTACTTC.

The CDR3 sequence: CASKQTSGGLNTGELFF. CDR3 sequence (DNA): TGTGCCAGCAAGCAGACTAGCGGGGGGCTGAACACCGGGGAGCTGTTTTTT. V is TRBV5-6 and J is TRBJ2-2; 13 bases line up with TRBD2. The ends lost 6 bases at V and 1 base at J; junction bases unmatched: 6. Germline-derived CDR1 and CDR2 are SGHDT and YYEEEE. The CDR3 loop spans 17 amino acids.

The V gene is TRBV27, the J gene TRBJ2-3, with D perhaps matching TRBD2 (6 bases). Trimming removed 6 bases at V and 0 bases at J, with 13 bases between. This CDR3 is built from 15 residues. CDR1 and CDR2 from the germline V gene are MNHEY and SMNVEV (reference sequence). The CDR3 loop is CASRRGSSSTDTQYF. The CDR3 DNA reads TGTGCCAGCAGACGGGGGTCATCTAGCACAGATACGCAGTATTTT.

V usage is TRBV4-1 and J usage is TRBJ1-4; the match to TRBD1 covers 7 bases. V was clipped by 3 bases and J by 11 bases; unmatched bases: 12. CDR1 MGHRA and CDR2 YSYEKL come from the germline V gene. This CDR3 is built from 15 residues. The CDR3 nucleotides read TGCGCCAGCAGCCAGTTGGACAGGCTCGGAGGGAAACTGTTTTTT. Amino acid sequence: CASSQLDRLGGKLFF.

The chain carries TRBV19 and TRBJ2-6; no clear D gene. Germline V gene sequence: CDR1 LNHDA, CDR2 SQIVND (reference sequence). The V end was cut by 11 bases, the J end by 0 bases, with 8 bases between. There are 13 residues in the CDR3. The CDR3, as DNA: TGTGCCTGCCAGGACTCTGGGGCCAACGTCCTGACTTTC. This encodes CACQDSGANVLTF.

The V gene is TRBV7-3, the J gene TRBJ1-5; D remains ambiguous. Germline CDR1 is SGHTA and CDR2 is FQGTGA. This CDR3 region has 16 residues. V was clipped by 4 bases and J by 0 bases, with 13 bases between them. The CDR3 DNA reads TGTGCCAGCAGCTCACACGGCGGGTATAGCAATCAGCCCCAGCATTTT. This encodes CASSSHGGYSNQPQHF.

The sample holds many counts of this clone. This chain connects TRBV2 to TRBJ2-6; tentative D call: TRBD1 (6 bases). The V end was cut by 7 bases, the J end by 3 bases, with 16 bases between. This CDR3 has 16 residues. Per germline, CDR1 SNHLY and CDR2 FYNNEI. CDR3 in DNA: TGTGCCAGCACCAGAGGACAGTCTGGTGGGGCCAACGTCCTGACTTTC. Its translation: CASTRGQSGGANVLTF.

This rearrangement joins TRBV18 to TRBJ2-5; 8 positions agree with TRBD1. This CDR3 region has 17 residues. Germline CDR1 KGHSH, CDR2 LQKENI. Trimming at V came to 6 bases and at J to 2 bases, leaving 14 bases not matched to a gene. The CDR3 here is CASSARQGALGQETQYF. The CDR3 DNA is TGTGCCAGCTCGGCACGGCAGGGGGCATTGGGGCAAGAGACCCAGTACTTC.

Only one count was recorded for this clone. The genes are TRBV28 and TRBJ1-5; a weak D match, TRBD1 (6 bases). CDR1 is MDHEN and CDR2 is SYDVKM in the germline V gene. Trimming removed 3 bases at V and 7 bases at J, with 13 bases between. The CDR3 runs to 14 residues. This CDR3 reads CASSFGQSSQPQHF. CDR3 in DNA: TGTGCCAGCAGTTTCGGACAGTCTTCACAGCCCCAGCATTTT. The whole variable domain, filled in from reference TRBV28 and TRBJ1-5, reads DVKVTQSSRYLVKRTGEKVFLECVQDMDHENMFWYRQDPGLGLRLIYFSYDVKMKEKGDIPEGYSVSREKKERFSLILESASTNQTSMYLCASSFGQSSQPQHFGDGTRLSIL.

J is TRBJ2-3 and V is TRBV9, with 7 bases matching TRBD2. Trimming took 0 bases from V and 2 from J; bases not matched to a gene: 6. Germline lookup yields CDR1 SGDLS and CDR2 YYNGEE. This CDR3 contains 16 residues. The CDR3 protein is CASSVELADPTDTQYF. For the CDR3, the DNA is TGTGCCAGCAGCGTAGAGCTAGCGGACCCCACAGATACGCAGTATTTT.

The gene calls are TRBV7-6 and TRBJ2-5; TRBD2 aligns across 13 bases. V lost 5 bases to trimming and J lost 3 bases; unmatched junction nucleotides: 6. Germline-derived CDR1 and CDR2 are SGHVS and FNYEAQ. This CDR3 spans 16 amino acids. CDR3 sequence (DNA): TGTGCCAGCAGCCCTGAGACTAGCGGGGGGAAAGAGACCCAGTACTTC. Its protein is CASSPETSGGKETQYF.

The CDR3 nucleotides read TGTGCCAGCAGCTCCCGACAGGGTGGGGGCACTGAAGCTTTCTTT. Protein sequence: CASSSRQGGGTEAFF. The V and J genes are TRBV5-6 and TRBJ1-1, with TRBD1 matching 7 bases. The CDR3 is 15 residues long. The junction had 9 bases not matched to a gene; V was cut back by 3 bases and J by 4 bases. CDR1 is SGHDT, CDR2 YYEEEE, per germline.

J is TRBJ2-7 and V is TRBV5-5, with 10 nucleotides matching TRBD1. This CDR3 contains 14 residues. V was pared by 4 bases and J by 0 bases, with 1 base of the junction left unmatched. The germline V gene has CDR1 SGHKS and CDR2 YYEKEE (reference sequence). The CDR3 nucleotides read TGTGCCAGCAGCGGGACAGGGGCCTCCTACGAGCAGTACTTC. Translation gives CASSGTGASYEQYF.

This clone has more than one count but fewer than ten. The rearrangement joins TRBV3-1 (or the pseudogene TRBV3-2) to TRBJ2-7; possibly TRBD2 for D (6 bases). Deletions cut 3 bases from V and 5 bases from J, with 8 bases between. Germline lookup yields CDR1 LGHDT and CDR2 YNNKEL (reference sequence). The CDR3 sequence is 12 residues long. The CDR3 loop is CASSHRGNEQYF. DNA of the CDR3: TGTGCCAGCAGCCATCGGGGGAACGAGCAGTACTTC.

V and J are TRBV25-1 and TRBJ2-2; no clear D gene. The germline V gene encodes CDR1 MGHDK and CDR2 SYGVNS. V was trimmed by 2 bases and J by 0 bases, leaving 10 bases between them. This CDR3 region has 16 residues. This chain's CDR3 is CASSEGLNANTGELFF. Written as DNA, the CDR3 is TGTGCCAGCAGTGAAGGGCTGAACGCGAACACCGGGGAGCTGTTTTTT.

This clone was seen once. The genes are TRBV14 and TRBJ1-1; a weak D match, TRBD1 (6 bases). This CDR3 has 13 residues. Trimming cost V 5 bases and J 7 bases, with 14 bases left between them. Germline values: CDR1 SGHDN, CDR2 FVKESK. Here the CDR3 reads CASSNRDSDEAFF. Written as DNA, the CDR3 is TGTGCCAGCAGCAACAGGGATAGCGATGAAGCTTTCTTT.

This clone was observed once. This chain links TRBV19 with TRBJ1-4; unclear D gene. V lost 4 bases, J lost 5 bases, and 8 bases lay in between. From germline, CDR1 is LNHDA and CDR2 SQIVND (reference sequence). This CDR3 comprises 13 residues. DNA for the CDR3: TGTGCCAGTAGTAAGTTGGAGAATGAAAAACTGTTTTTT. This translates into CASSKLENEKLFF.

The chain has TRBV20-1 and TRBJ2-4; 8 nucleotides align to TRBD2. Germline V gene lookup returns CDR1 DFQATT and CDR2 SNEGSKA (reference sequence). V was pared by 3 bases and J by 7 bases, with 8 bases of the junction left unmatched. This CDR3 has 14 residues. Here the CDR3 reads CSASHGGDLNIQYF. CDR3 DNA: TGCAGTGCTAGTCACGGGGGGGACTTGAACATTCAGTACTTC.

This clone occurred a few times. The rearrangement uses TRBV9 and TRBJ1-6; D not resolved. V lost 2 bases and J 9 bases, leaving 12 bases between the germline ends. The CDR3 covers 14 residues. Germline CDR1 SGDLS, CDR2 YYNGEE. CDR3 region: CASSVKAGTSPLHF. The CDR3 DNA sequence: TGTGCCAGCAGCGTTAAAGCGGGAACTTCACCCCTCCACTTT.